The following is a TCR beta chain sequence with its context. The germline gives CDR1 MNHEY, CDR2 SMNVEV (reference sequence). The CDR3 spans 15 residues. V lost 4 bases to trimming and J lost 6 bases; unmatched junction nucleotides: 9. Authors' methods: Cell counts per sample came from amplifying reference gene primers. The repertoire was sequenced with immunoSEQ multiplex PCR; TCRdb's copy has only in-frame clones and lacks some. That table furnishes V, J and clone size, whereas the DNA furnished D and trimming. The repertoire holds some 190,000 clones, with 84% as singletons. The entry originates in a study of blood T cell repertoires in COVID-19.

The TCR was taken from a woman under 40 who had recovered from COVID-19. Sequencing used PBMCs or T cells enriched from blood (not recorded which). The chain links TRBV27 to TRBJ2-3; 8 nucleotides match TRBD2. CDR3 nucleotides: TGTGCCAGCAGTTCGAGTAGCGGGAAAGGGGATACGCAGTATTTT. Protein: CASSSSSGKGDTQYF.